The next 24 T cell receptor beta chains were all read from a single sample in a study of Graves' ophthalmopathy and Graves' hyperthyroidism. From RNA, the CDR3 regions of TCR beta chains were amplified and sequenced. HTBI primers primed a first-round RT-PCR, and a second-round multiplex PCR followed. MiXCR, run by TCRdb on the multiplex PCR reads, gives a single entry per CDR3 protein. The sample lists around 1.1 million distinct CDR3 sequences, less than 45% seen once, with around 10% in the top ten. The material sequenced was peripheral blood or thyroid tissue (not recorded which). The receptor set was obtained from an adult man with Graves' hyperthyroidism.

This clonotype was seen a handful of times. The CDR3 nucleotides are TGTGCCAGCAGTTTCGTGGACACCGGGGAGCTGTTTTTT. It codes for CASSFVDTGELFF. V gene TRBV28 combines with J gene TRBJ2-2; D is unresolved. Trimming took 3 bases from V and 3 from J, leaving 5 bases between them. The germline V gene encodes CDR1 MDHEN and CDR2 SYDVKM. The CDR3 totals 13 residues.

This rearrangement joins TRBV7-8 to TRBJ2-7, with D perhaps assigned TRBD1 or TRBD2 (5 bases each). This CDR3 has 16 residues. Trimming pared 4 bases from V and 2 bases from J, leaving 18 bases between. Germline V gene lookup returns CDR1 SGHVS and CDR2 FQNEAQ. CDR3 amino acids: CASSWSGTQTPYEQYF. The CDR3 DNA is TGTGCCAGCAGCTGGTCCGGGACCCAAACGCCCTACGAGCAGTACTTC.

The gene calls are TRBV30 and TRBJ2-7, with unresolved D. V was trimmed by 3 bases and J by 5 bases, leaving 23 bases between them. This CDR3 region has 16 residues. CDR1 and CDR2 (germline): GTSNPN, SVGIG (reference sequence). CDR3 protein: CAWSHRQQLGSDEQYF. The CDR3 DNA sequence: TGTGCCTGGAGCCACCGACAACAGCTCGGTTCAGACGAGCAGTACTTC. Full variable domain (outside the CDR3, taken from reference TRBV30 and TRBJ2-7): SQTIHQWPATLVQPVGSPLSLECTVEGTSNPNLYWYRQAAGRGLQLLFYSVGIGQISSEVPQNLSASRPQDRQFILSSKKLLLSDSGFYLCAWSHRQQLGSDEQYFGPGTRLTVT.

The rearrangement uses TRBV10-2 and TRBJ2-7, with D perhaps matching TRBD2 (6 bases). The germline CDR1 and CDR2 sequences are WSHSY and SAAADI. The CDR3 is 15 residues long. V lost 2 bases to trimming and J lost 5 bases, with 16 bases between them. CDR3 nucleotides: TGCGCCAGCAGTGAGGACGGGAGCCAGGTCGACGAGCAGTACTTC. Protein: CASSEDGSQVDEQYF.

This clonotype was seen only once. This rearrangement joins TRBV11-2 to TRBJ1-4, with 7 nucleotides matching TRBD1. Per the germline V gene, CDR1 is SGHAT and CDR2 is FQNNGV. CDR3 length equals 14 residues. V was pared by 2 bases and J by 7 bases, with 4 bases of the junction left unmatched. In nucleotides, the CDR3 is TGTGCCAGCAGCTTAAGTCCAGGGGGTGAAAAACTGTTTTTT. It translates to CASSLSPGGEKLFF.

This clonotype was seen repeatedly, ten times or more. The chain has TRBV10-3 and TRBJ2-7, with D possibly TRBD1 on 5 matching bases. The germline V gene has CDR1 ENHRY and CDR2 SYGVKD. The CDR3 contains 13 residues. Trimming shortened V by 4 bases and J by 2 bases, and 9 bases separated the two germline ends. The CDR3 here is CAISAQGAYEQYF. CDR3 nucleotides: TGTGCCATCAGTGCCCAGGGTGCCTACGAGCAGTACTTC.

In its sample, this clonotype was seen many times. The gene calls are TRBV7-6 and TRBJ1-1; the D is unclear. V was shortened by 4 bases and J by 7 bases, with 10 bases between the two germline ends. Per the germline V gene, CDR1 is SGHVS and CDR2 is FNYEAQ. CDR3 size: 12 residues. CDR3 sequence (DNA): TGTGCCAGCAGCTCAGCCTCAAGTGAAGCTTTCTTT. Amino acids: CASSSASSEAFF.

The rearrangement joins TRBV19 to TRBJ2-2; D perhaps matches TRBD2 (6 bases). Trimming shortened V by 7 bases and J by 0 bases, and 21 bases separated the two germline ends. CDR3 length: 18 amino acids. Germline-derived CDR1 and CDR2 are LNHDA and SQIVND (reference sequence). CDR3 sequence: CASTSLGDPGANTGELFF. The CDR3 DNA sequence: TGTGCCAGTACTAGTTTAGGCGACCCGGGGGCGAACACCGGGGAGCTGTTTTTT. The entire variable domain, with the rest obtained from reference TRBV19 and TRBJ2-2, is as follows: DGGITQSPKYLFRKEGQNVTLSCEQNLNHDAMYWYRQDPGQGLRLIYYSQIVNDFQKGDIAEGYSVSREKKESFPLTVTSAQKNPTAFYLCASTSLGDPGANTGELFFGEGSRLTVL.

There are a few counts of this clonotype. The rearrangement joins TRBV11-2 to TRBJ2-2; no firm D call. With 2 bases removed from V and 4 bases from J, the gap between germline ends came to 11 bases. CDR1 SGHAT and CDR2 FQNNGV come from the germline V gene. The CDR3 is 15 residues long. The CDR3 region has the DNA TGTGCCAGCAGCTTATATCGGCGTACCACCGGGGAGCTGTTTTTT. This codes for CASSLYRRTTGELFF. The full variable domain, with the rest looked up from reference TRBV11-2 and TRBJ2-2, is EAGVAQSPRYKIIEKRQSVAFWCNPISGHATLYWYQQILGQGPKLLIQFQNNGVVDDSQLPKDRFSAERLKGVDSTLKIQPAKLEDSAVYLCASSLYRRTTGELFFGEGSRLTVL.

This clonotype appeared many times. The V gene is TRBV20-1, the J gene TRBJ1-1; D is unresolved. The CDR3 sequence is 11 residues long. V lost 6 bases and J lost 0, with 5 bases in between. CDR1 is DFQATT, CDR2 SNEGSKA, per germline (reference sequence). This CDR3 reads CSAPLNTEAFF. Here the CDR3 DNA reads TGCAGTGCCCCTTTGAACACTGAAGCTTTCTTT.

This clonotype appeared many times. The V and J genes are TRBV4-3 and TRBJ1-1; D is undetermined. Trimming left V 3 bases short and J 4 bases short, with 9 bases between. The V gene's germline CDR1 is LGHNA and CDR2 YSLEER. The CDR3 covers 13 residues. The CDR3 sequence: CASSQTFRTEAFF. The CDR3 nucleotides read TGCGCCAGCAGCCAGACCTTTCGCACTGAAGCTTTCTTT.

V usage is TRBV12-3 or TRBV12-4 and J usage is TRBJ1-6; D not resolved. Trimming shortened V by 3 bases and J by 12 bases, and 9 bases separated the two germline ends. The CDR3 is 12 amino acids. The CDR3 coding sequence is TGTGCCAGCAGTTTCATCCGCGTACCCCTCCACTTT. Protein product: CASSFIRVPLHF.

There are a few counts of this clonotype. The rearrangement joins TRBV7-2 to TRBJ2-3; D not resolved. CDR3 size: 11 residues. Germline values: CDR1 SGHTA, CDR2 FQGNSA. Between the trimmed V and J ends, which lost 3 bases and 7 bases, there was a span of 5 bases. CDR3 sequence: CASSFGNTQYF. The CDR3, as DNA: TGTGCCAGCAGCTTTGGCAATACGCAGTATTTT.

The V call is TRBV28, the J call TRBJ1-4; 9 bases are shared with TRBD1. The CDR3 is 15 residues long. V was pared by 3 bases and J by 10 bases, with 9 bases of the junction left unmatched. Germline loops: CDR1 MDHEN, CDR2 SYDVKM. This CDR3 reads CASSFEGTGPGKLFF. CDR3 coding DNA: TGTGCCAGCAGTTTTGAGGGGACAGGGCCTGGAAAACTGTTTTTT. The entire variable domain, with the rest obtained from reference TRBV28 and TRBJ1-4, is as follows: DVKVTQSSRYLVKRTGEKVFLECVQDMDHENMFWYRQDPGLGLRLIYFSYDVKMKEKGDIPEGYSVSREKKERFSLILESASTNQTSMYLCASSFEGTGPGKLFFGSGTQLSVL.

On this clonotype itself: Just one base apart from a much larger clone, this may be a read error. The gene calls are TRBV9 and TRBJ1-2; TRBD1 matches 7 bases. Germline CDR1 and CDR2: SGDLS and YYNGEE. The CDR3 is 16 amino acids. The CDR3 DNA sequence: TGTGCCAGCAACGTAGACCCGGACAGGCAGAACTATGGCTACACCTTC. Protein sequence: CASNVDPDRQNYGYTF.

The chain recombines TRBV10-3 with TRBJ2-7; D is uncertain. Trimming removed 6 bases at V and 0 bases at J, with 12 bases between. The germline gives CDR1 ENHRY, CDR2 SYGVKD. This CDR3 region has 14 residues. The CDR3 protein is CAIRETWSSYEQYF. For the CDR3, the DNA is TGTGCCATCAGGGAGACTTGGAGCTCCTACGAGCAGTACTTC.

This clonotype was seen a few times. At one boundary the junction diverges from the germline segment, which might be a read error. CDR3 in amino acids: CASSGTAPNQPQHF. CDR3 nucleotides: TGTGCCAGCAGCGGGACCGCGCCTAATCAGCCCCAGCATTTT. V and J are TRBV15 and TRBJ1-5, with D perhaps matching TRBD1 (5 bases). This CDR3 is built from 14 residues. Per the germline V gene, CDR1 is LNHNV and CDR2 is YYDKDF (reference sequence). Using reference TRBV15 and TRBJ1-5 for the parts outside the CDR3, the full variable domain is DAMVIQNPRYQVTQFGKPVTLSCSQTLNHNVMYWYQQKSSQAPKLLFHYYDKDFNNEADTPDNFQSRRPNTSFCFLDIRSPGLGDTAMYLCASSGTAPNQPQHFGDGTRLSIL.

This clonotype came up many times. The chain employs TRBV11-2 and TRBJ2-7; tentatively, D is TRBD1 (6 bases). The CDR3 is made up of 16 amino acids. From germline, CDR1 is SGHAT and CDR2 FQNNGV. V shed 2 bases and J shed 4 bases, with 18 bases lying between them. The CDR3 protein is CASSLRRFDRRYEQYF. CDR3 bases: TGTGCCAGCAGCTTACGTCGCTTCGACAGGAGATACGAGCAGTACTTC. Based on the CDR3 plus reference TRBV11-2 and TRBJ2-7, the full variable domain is EAGVAQSPRYKIIEKRQSVAFWCNPISGHATLYWYQQILGQGPKLLIQFQNNGVVDDSQLPKDRFSAERLKGVDSTLKIQPAKLEDSAVYLCASSLRRFDRRYEQYFGPGTRLTVT.

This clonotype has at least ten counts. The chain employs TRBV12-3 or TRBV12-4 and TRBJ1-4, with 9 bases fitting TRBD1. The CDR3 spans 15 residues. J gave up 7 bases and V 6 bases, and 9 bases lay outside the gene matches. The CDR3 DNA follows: TGTGCCAGCAGCCAACAGGGGGCGCGAGGTGAAAAACTGTTTTTT. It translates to CASSQQGARGEKLFF.

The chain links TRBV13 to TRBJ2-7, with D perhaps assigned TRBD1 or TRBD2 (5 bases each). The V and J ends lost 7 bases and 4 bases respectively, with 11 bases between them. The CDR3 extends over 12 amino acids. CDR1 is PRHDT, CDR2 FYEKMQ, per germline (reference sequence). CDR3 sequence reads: CASKSGGYEQYF. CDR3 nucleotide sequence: TGTGCCAGCAAGAGTGGGGGTTACGAGCAGTACTTC.

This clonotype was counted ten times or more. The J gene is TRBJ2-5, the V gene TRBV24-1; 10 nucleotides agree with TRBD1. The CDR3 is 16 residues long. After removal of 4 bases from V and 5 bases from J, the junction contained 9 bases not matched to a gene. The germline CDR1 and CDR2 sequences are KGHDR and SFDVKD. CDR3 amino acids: CATSDWDRGGSETQYF. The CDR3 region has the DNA TGTGCCACCAGTGACTGGGACAGGGGAGGTTCGGAGACCCAGTACTTC.

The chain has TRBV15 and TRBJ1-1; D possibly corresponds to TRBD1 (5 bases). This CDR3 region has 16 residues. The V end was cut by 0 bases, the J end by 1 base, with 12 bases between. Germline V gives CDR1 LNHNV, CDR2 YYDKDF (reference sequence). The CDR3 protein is CATSRDRAGRNTEAFF. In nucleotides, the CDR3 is TGTGCCACCAGCAGAGATCGGGCAGGGCGGAACACTGAAGCTTTCTTT. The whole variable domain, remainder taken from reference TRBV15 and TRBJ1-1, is DAMVIQNPRYQVTQFGKPVTLSCSQTLNHNVMYWYQQKSSQAPKLLFHYYDKDFNNEADTPDNFQSRRPNTSFCFLDIRSPGLGDTAMYLCATSRDRAGRNTEAFFGQGTRLTVV.

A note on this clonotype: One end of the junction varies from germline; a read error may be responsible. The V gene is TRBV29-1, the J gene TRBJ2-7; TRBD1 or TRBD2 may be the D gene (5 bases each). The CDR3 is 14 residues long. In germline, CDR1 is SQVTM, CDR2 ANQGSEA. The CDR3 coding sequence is TGCAGCGTTGAGGGGGACGAACACGGCTACGAGCAGTGCTTC. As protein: CSVEGDEHGYEQCF.

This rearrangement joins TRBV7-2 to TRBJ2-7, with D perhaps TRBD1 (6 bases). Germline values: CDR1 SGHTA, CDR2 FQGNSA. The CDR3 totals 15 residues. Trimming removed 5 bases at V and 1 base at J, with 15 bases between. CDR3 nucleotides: TGTGCCAGCAGCGTAGACAGGAAAGCTTCCTACGAGCAGTACTTC. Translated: CASSVDRKASYEQYF. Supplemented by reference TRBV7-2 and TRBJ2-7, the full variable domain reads GAGVSQSPSNKVTEKGKDVELRCDPISGHTALYWYRQSLGQGLEFLIYFQGNSAPDKSGLPSDRFSAERTGGSVSTLTIQRTQQEDSAVYLCASSVDRKASYEQYFGPGTRLTVT.